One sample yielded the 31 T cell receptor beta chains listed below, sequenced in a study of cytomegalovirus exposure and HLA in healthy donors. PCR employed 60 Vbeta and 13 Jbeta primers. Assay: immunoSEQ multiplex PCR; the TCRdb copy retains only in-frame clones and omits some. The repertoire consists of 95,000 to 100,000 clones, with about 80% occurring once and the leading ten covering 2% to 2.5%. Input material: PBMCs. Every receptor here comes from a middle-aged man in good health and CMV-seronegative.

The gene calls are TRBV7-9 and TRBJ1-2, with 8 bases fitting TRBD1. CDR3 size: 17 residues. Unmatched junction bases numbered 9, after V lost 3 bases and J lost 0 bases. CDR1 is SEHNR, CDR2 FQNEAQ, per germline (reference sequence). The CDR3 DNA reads TGTGCCAGCAGCTTCCAGAATTGGACAGGGTCTAACTATGGCTACACCTTC. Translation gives CASSFQNWTGSNYGYTF.

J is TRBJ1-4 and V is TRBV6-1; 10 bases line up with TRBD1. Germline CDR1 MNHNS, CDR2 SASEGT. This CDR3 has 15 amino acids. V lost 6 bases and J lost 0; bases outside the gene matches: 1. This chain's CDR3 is CASRGQGTTNEKLFF. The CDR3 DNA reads TGTGCCAGCAGGGGACAGGGGACAACTAATGAAAAACTGTTTTTT.

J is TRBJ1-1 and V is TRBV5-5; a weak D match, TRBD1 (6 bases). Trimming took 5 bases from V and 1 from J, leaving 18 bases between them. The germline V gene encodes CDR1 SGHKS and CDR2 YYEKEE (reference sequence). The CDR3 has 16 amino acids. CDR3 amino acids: CASSHGVQGRNTEAFF. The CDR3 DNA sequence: TGTGCCAGCAGTCACGGCGTCCAGGGGAGGAACACTGAAGCTTTCTTT.

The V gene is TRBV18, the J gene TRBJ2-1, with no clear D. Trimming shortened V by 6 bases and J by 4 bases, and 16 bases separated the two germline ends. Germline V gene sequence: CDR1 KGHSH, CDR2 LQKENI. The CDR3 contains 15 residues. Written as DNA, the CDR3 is TGTGCCAGCTCTATCTCGATTCGGAGTTACAATGAGCAGTTCTTC. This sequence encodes CASSISIRSYNEQFF.

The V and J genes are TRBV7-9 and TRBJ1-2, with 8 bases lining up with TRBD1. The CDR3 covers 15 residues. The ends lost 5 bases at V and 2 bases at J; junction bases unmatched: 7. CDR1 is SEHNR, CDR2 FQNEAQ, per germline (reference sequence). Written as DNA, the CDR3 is TGTGCCAGCAGCCCGCTAGGGACAGGAAACTATGGCTACACCTTC. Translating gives CASSPLGTGNYGYTF.

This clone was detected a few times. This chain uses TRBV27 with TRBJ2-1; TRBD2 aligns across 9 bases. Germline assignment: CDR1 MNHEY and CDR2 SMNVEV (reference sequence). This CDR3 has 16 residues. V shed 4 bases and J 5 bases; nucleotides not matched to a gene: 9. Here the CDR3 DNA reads TGTGCCAGCAGTTCGATATCTAGCGGGACTCACAATGAGCAGTTCTTC. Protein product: CASSSISSGTHNEQFF.

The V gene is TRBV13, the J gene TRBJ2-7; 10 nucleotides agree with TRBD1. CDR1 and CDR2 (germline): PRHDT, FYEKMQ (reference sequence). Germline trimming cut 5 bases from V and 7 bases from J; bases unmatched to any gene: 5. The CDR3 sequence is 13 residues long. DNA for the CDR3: TGTGCCAGCAGCCGGGACAGGGGAGGGGAGCAGTACTTC. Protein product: CASSRDRGGEQYF.

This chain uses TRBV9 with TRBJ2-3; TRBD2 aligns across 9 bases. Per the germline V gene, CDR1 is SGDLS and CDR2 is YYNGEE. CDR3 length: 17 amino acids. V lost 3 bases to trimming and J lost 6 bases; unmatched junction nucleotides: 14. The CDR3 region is CASSARGGGASFDTQYF. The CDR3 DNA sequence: TGTGCCAGCAGCGCCAGGGGCGGGGGGGCCAGTTTCGATACGCAGTATTTT.

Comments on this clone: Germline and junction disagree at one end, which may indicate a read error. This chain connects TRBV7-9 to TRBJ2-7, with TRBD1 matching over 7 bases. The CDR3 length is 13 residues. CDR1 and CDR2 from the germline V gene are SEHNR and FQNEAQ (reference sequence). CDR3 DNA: TGTTCCAGCAGCTTTGGGACAGCTGGCGAGCAGTACTTC. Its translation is CSSSFGTAGEQYF. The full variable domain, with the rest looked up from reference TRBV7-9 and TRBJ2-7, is DTGVSQNPRHKITKRGQNVTFRCDPISEHNRLYWYRQTLGQGPEFLTYFQNEAQLEKSRLLSDRFSAERPKGSFSTLEIQRTEQGDSAMYLCSSSFGTAGEQYFGPGTRLTVT.

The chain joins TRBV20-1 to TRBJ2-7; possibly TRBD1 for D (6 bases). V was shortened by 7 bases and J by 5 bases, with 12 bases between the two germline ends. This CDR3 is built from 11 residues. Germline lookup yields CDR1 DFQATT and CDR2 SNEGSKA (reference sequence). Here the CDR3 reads CSVTGRHEQYF. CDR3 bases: TGCAGTGTTACAGGGCGGCACGAGCAGTACTTC.

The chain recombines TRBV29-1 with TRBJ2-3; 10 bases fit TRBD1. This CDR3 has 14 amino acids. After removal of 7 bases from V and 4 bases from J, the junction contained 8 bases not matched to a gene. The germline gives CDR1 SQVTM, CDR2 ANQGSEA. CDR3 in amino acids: CSGGGGQGADTQYF. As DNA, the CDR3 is TGCAGCGGGGGGGGAGGACAGGGGGCAGATACGCAGTATTTT.

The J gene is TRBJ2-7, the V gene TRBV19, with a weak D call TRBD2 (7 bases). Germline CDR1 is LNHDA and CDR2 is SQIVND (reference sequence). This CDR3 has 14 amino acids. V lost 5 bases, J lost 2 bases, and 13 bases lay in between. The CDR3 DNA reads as TGTGCCAGTAGTCCCTCCGGGGGGCCCTACGAGCAGTACTTC. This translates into CASSPSGGPYEQYF.

The CDR3 sequence: CASSLEGSSGYTF. In DNA, the CDR3 is TGTGCCAGCAGCTTGGAGGGAAGCTCTGGCTACACCTTC. The chain has TRBV13 and TRBJ1-2, with unresolved D. With 3 bases removed from V and 7 bases from J, the gap between germline ends came to 12 bases. CDR3 length: 13 amino acids. Germline V gives CDR1 PRHDT, CDR2 FYEKMQ (reference sequence).

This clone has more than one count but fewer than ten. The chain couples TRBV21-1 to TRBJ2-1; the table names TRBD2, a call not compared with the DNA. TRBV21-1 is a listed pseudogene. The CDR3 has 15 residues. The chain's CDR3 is CASAWGTSDYNEQFF. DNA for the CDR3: TGTGCCAGCGCCTGGGGGACTAGTGACTACAATGAGCAGTTCTTC.

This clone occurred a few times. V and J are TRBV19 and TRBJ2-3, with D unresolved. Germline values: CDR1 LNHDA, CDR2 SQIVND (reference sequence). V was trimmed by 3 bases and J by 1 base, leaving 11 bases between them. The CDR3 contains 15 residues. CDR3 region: CASSIGEVRTDTQYF. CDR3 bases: TGTGCCAGTAGTATCGGAGAGGTGCGCACAGATACGCAGTATTTT.

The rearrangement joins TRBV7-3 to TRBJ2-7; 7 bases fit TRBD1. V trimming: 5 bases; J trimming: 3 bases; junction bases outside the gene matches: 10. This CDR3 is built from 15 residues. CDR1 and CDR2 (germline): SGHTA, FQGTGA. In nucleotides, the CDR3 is TGTGCCAGCAGCCTGGACAGGACTCCCCTCTACGAGCAGTACTTC. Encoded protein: CASSLDRTPLYEQYF.

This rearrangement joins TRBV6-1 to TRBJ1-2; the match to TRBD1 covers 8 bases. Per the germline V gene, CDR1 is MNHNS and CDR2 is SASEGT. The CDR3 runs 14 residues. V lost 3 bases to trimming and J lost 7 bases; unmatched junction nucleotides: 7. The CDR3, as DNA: TGTGCCAGCAGTGACCACAGGGGGTGGGGTGGCTACACCTTC. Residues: CASSDHRGWGGYTF.

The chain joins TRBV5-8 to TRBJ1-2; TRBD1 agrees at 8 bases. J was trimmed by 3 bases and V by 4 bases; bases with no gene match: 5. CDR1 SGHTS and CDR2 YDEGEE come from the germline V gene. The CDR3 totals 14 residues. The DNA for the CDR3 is TGTGCCAGCAGCACCCTGACAGGGGACTATGGCTACACCTTC. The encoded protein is CASSTLTGDYGYTF.

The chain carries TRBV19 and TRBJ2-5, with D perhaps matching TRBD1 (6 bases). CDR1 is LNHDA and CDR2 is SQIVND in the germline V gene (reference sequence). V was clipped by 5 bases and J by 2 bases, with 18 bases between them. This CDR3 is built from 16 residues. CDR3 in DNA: TGTGCCAGTAGTCCCCAGGGGCGGTTACTACAAGAGACCCAGTACTTC. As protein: CASSPQGRLLQETQYF.

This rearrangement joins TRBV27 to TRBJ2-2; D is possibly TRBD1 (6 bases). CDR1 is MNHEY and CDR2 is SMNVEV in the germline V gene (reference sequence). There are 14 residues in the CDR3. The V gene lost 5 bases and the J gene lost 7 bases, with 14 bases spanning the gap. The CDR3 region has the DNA TGTGCCAGCAGTCCCCGCAGGGGTAACGGGGAGCTGTTTTTT. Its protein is CASSPRRGNGELFF.

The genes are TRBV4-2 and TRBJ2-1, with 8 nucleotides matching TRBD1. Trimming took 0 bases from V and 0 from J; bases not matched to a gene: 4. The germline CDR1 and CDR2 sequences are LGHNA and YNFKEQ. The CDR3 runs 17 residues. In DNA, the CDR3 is TGTGCCAGCAGCCAAGACAGGGGGCGGGGCTCCTACAATGAGCAGTTCTTC. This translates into CASSQDRGRGSYNEQFF.

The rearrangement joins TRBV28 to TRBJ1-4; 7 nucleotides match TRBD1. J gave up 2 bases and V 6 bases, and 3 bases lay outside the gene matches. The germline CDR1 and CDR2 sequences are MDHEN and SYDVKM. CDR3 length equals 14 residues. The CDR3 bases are TGTGCCAGCAGCCCAGGGGGGACTAATGAAAAACTGTTTTTT. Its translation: CASSPGGTNEKLFF.

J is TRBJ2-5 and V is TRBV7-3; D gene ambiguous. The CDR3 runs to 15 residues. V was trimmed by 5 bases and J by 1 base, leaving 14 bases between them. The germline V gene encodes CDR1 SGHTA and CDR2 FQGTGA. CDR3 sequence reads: CASSALGTTQETQYF. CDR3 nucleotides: TGTGCCAGCAGCGCTTTGGGTACTACCCAAGAGACCCAGTACTTC.

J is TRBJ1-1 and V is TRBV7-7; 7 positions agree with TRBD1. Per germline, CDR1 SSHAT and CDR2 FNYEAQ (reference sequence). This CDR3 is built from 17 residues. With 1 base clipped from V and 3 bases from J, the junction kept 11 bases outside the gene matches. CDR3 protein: CASSLGQGGVRDTEAFF. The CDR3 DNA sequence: TGTGCCAGCAGCTTAGGACAGGGTGGTGTAAGGGACACTGAAGCTTTCTTT.

The CDR3 is CASSAGLAKSYEQYF. The CDR3 DNA is TGTGCCAGCAGTGCGGGACTAGCGAAATCCTACGAGCAGTACTTC. This chain uses TRBV2 with TRBJ2-7; 10 nucleotides match TRBD2. Germline values: CDR1 SNHLY, CDR2 FYNNEI. J was trimmed by 1 base and V by 4 bases; bases with no gene match: 4. The CDR3 is made up of 15 amino acids. Complete variable domain (other parts from reference TRBV2 and TRBJ2-7): EPEVTQTPSHQVTQMGQEVILRCVPISNHLYFYWYRQILGQKVEFLVSFYNNEISEKSEIFDDQFSVERPDGSNFTLKIRSTKLEDSAMYFCASSAGLAKSYEQYFGPGTRLTVT.

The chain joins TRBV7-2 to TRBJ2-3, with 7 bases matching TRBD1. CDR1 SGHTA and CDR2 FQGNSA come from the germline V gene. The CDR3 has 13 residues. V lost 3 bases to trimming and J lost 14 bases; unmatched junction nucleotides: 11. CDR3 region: CASSFQTGIYLYF. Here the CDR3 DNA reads TGTGCCAGCAGCTTCCAGACAGGGATCTATCTGTATTTT.

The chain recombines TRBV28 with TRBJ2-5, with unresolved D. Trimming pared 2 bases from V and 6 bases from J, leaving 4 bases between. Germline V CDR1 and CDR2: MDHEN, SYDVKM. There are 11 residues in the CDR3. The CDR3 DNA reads TGTGCCAGCAGTTTACTAAAGACCCAGTACTTC. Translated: CASSLLKTQYF.

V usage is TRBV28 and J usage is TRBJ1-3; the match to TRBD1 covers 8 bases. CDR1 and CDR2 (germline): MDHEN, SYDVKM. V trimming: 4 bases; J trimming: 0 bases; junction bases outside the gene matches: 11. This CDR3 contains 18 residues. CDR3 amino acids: CASSYDRGPTLSGNTIYF. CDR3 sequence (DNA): TGTGCCAGCAGTTATGACAGGGGCCCTACCCTCTCTGGAAACACCATATATTTT.

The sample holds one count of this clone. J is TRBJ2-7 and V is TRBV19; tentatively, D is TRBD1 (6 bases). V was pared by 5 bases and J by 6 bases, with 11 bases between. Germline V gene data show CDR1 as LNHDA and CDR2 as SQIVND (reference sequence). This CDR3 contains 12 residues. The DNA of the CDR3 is TGTGCCAGTAGTTCGATCAGGGGCGAGCAGTACTTC. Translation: CASSSIRGEQYF. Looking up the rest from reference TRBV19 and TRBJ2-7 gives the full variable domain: DGGITQSPKYLFRKEGQNVTLSCEQNLNHDAMYWYRQDPGQGLRLIYYSQIVNDFQKGDIAEGYSVSREKKESFPLTVTSAQKNPTAFYLCASSSIRGEQYFGPGTRLTVT.

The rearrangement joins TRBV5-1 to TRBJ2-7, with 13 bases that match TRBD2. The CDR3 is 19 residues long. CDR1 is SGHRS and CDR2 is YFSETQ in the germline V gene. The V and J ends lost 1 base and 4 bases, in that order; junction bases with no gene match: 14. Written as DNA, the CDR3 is TGCGCCAGCAGCTTGCGGACTAGCGGGGGATCCTCCGATAATTACGAGCAGTACTTC. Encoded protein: CASSLRTSGGSSDNYEQYF.

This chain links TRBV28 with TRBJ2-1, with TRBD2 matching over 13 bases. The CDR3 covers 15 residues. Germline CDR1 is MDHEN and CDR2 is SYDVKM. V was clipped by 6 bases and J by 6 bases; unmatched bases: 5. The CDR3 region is CASSSTSGGVNEQFF. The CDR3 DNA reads TGTGCCAGCAGCTCAACTAGCGGGGGGGTCAATGAGCAGTTCTTC.